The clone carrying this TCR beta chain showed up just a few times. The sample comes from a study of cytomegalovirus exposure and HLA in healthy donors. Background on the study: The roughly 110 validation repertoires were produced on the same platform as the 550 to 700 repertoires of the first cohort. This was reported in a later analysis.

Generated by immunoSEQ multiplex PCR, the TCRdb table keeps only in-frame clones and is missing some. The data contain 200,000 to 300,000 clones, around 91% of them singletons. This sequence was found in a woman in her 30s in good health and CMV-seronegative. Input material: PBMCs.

In nucleotides, the CDR3 is TGTGCCAGCAGCTTCGGATTGAACACTGAAGCTTTCTTT. Encoded protein: CASSFGLNTEAFF. The V and J genes are TRBV11-2 and TRBJ1-1; unclear D gene. Trimming removed 3 bases at V and 0 bases at J, with 5 bases between. Germline CDR1 is SGHAT and CDR2 is FQNNGV. The CDR3 is 13 residues long.